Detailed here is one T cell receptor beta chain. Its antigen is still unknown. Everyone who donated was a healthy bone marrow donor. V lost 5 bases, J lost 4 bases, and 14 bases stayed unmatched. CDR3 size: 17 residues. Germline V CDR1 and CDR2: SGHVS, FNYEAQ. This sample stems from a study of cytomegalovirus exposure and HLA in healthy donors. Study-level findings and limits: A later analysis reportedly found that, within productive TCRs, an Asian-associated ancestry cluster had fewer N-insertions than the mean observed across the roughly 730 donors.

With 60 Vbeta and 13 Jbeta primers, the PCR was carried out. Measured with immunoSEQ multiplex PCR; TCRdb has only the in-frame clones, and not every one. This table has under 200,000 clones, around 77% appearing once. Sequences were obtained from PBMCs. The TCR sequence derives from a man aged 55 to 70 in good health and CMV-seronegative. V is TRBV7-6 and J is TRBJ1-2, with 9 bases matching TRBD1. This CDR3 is CASSPLRPGQGFYGYTF. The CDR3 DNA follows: TGTGCCAGCAGCCCCTTAAGACCGGGACAGGGCTTCTATGGCTACACCTTC.